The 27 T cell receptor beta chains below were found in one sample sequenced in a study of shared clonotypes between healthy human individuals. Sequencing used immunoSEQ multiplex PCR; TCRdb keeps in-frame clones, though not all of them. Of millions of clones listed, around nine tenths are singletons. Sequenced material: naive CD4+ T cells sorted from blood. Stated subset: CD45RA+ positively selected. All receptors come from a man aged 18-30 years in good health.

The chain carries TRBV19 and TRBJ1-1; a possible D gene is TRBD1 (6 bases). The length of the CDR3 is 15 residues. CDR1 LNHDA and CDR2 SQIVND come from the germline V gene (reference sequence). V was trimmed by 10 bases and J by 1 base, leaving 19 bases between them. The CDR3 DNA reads TGTGCCACCAAATCGAGCCGGGACACGAACACTGAAGCTTTCTTT. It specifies CATKSSRDTNTEAFF.

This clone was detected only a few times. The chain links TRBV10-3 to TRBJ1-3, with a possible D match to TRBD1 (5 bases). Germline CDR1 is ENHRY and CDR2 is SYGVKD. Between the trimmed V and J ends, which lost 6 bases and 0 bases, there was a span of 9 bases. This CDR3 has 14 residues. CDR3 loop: CAISRESSGNTIYF. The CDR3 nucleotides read TGTGCCATCAGCAGGGAAAGCTCTGGAAACACCATATATTTT.

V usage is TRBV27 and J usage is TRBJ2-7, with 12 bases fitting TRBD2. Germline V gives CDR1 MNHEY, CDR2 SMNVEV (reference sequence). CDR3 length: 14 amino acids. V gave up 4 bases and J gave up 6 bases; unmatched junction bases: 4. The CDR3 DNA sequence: TGTGCCAGCAGTTGGACTAGCGGGAAAAGCGAGCAGTACTTC. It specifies CASSWTSGKSEQYF.

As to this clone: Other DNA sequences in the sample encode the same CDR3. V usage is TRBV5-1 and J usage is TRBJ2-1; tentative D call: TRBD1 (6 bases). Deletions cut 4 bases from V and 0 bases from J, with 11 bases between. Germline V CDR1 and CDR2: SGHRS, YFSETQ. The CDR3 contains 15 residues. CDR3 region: CASSPQGSSYNEQFF. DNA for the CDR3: TGCGCCAGCAGCCCACAGGGAAGCTCCTACAATGAGCAGTTCTTC.

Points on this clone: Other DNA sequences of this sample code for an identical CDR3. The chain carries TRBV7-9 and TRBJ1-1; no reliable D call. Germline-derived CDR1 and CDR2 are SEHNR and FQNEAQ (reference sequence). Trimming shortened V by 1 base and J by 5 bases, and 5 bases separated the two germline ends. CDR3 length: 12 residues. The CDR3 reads CASSLERTEAFF. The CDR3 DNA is TGTGCCAGCAGCTTAGAAAGGACTGAAGCTTTCTTT.

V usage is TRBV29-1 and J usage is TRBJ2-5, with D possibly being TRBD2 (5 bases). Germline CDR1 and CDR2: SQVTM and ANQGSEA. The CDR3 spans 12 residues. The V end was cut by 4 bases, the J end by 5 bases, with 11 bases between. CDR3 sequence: CSVALGSETQYF. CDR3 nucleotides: TGCAGCGTTGCATTGGGGAGTGAGACCCAGTACTTC.

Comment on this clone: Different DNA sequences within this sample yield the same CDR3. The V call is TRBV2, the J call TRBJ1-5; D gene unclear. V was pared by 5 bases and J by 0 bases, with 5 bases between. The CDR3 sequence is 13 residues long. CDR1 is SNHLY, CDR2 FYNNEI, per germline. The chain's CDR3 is CASSTDSNQPQHF. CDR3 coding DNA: TGTGCCAGCAGTACAGATAGCAATCAGCCCCAGCATTTT.

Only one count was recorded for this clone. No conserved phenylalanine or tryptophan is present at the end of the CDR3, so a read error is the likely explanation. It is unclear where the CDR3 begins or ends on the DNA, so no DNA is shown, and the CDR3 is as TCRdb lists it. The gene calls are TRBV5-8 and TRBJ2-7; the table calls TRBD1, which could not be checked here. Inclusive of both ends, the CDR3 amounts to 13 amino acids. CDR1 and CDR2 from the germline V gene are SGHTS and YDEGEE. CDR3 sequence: CASSLAGGTDSHH.

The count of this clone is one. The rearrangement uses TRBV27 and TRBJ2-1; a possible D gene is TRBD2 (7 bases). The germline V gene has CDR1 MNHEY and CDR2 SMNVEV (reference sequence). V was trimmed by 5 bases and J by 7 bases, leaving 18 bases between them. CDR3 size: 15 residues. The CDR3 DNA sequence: TGTGCCAGCAGTCCCCTCGGGGGGCCAAGGAATGAGCAGTTCTTC. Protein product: CASSPLGGPRNEQFF.

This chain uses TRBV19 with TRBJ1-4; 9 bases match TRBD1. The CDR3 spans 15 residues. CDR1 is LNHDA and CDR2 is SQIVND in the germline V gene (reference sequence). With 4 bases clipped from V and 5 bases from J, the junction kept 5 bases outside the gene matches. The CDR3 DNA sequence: TGTGCCAGTAGTACTCTCGGGACAGGGAATGAAAAACTGTTTTTT. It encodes CASSTLGTGNEKLFF.

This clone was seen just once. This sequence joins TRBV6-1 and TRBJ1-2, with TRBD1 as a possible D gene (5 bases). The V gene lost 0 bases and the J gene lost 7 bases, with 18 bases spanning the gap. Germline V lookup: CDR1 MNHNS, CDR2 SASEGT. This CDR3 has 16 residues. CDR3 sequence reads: CASSEADGTLWVGYTF. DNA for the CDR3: TGTGCCAGCAGTGAAGCGGACGGGACTTTATGGGTTGGCTACACCTTC.

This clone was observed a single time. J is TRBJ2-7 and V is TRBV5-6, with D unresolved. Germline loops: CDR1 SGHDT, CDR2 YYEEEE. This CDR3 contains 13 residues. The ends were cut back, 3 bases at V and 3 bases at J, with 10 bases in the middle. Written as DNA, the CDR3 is TGTGCCAGCAGCTCGACCGCCTTCTACGAGCAGTACTTC. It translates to CASSSTAFYEQYF.

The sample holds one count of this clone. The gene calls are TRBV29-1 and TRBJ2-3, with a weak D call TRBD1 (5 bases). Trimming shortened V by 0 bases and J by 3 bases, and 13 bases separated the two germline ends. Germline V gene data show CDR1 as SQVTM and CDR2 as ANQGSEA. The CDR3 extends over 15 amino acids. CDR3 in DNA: TGCAGCGTTGAAGAAGGCCAGGGAAGGACAGATACGCAGTATTTT. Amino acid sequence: CSVEEGQGRTDTQYF.

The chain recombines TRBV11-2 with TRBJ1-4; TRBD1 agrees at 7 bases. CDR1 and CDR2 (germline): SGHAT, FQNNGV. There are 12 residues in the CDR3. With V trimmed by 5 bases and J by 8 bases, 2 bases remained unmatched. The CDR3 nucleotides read TGTGCCAGCAGCCTACAGGGGGAAAAACTGTTTTTT. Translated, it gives CASSLQGEKLFF. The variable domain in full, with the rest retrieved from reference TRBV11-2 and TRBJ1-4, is EAGVAQSPRYKIIEKRQSVAFWCNPISGHATLYWYQQILGQGPKLLIQFQNNGVVDDSQLPKDRFSAERLKGVDSTLKIQPAKLEDSAVYLCASSLQGEKLFFGSGTQLSVL.

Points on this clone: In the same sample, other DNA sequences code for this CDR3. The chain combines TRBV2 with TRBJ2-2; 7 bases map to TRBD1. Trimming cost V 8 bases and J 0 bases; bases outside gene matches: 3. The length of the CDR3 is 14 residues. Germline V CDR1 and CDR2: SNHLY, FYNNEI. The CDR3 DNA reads TGTGCCAGCCGGGGACAGTCGAACACCGGGGAGCTGTTTTTT. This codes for CASRGQSNTGELFF.

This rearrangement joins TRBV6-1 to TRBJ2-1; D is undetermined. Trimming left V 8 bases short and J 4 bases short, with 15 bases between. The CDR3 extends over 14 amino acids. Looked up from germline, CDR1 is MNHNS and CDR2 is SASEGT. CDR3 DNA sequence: TGTGCCAGCTCCTTGGGGTATTTATACAATGAGCAGTTCTTC. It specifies CASSLGYLYNEQFF.

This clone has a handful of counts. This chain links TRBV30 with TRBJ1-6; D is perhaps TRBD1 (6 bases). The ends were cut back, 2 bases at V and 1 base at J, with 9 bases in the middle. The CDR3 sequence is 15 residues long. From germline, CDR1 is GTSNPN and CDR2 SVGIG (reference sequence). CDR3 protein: CAWSLQGSYNSPLHF. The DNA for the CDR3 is TGTGCCTGGAGTCTACAGGGATCCTATAATTCACCCCTCCACTTT. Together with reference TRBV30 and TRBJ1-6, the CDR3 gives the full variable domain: SQTIHQWPATLVQPVGSPLSLECTVEGTSNPNLYWYRQAAGRGLQLLFYSVGIGQISSEVPQNLSASRPQDRQFILSSKKLLLSDSGFYLCAWSLQGSYNSPLHFGNGTRLTVT.

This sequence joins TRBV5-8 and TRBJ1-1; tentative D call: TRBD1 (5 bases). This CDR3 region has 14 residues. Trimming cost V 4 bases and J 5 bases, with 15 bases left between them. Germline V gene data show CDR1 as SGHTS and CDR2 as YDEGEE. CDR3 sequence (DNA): TGTGCCAGCAGCGACACGACAGTTAGGACTGAAGCTTTCTTT. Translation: CASSDTTVRTEAFF.

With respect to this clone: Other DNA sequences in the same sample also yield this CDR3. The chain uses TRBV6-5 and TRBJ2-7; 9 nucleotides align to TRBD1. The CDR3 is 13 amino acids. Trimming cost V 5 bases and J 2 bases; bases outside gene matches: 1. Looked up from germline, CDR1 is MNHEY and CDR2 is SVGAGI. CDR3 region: CASSRDRAYEQYF. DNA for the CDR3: TGTGCCAGCAGTAGGGACAGGGCCTACGAGCAGTACTTC.

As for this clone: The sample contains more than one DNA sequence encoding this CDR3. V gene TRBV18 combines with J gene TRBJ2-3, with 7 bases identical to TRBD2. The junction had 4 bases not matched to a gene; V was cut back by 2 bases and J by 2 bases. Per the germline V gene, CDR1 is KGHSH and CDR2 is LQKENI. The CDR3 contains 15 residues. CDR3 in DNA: TGTGCCAGCTCACCATTAGCGGGTTCCACAGATACGCAGTATTTT. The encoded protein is CASSPLAGSTDTQYF.

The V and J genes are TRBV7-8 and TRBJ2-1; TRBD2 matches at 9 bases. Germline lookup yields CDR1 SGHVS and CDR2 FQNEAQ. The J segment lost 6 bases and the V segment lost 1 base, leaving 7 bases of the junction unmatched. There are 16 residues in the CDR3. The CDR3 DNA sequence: TGTGCCAGCAGCTTAGGAGCGCGGGGGGGCACCAATGAGCAGTTCTTC. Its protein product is CASSLGARGGTNEQFF.

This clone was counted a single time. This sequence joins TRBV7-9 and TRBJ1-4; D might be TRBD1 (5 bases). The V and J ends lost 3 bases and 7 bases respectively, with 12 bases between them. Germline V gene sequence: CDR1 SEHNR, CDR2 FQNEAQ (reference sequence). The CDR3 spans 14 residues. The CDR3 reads CASSLAGVAEKLFF. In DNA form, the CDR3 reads TGTGCCAGCAGCTTGGCGGGGGTGGCTGAAAAACTGTTTTTT.

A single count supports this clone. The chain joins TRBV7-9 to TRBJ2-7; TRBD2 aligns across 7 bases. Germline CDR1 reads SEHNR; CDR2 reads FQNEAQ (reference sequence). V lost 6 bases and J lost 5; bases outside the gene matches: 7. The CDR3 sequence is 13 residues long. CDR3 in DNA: TGTGCCAGCAGTTCTAGCGGTTTAAACGAGCAGTACTTC. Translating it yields CASSSSGLNEQYF.

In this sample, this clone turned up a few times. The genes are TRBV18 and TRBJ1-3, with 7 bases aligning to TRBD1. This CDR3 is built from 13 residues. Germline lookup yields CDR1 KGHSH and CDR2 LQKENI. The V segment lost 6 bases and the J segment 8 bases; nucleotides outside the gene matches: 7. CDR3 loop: CASSPGGGHTIYF. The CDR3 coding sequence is TGTGCCAGCTCCCCAGGAGGGGGCCACACCATATATTTT.

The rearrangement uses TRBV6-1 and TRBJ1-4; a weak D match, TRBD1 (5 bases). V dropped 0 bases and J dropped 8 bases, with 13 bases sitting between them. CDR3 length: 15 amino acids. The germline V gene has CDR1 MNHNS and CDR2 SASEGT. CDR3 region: CASSEAGTLGEKLFF. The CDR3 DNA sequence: TGTGCCAGCAGTGAAGCGGGGACTCTGGGGGAAAAACTGTTTTTT.

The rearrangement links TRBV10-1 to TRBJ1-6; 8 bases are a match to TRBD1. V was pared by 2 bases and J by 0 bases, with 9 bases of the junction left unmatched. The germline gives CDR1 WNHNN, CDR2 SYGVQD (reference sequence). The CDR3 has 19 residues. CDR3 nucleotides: TGCGCCAGCAGTGAGGATTCGGACAGGGAAAACTCCTATAATTCACCCCTCCACTTT. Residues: CASSEDSDRENSYNSPLHF.

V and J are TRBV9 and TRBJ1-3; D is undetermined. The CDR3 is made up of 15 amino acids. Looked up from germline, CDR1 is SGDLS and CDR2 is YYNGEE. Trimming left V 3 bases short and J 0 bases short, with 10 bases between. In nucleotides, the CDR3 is TGTGCCAGCAGCGCCGTTGACACCTCTGGAAACACCATATATTTT. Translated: CASSAVDTSGNTIYF.